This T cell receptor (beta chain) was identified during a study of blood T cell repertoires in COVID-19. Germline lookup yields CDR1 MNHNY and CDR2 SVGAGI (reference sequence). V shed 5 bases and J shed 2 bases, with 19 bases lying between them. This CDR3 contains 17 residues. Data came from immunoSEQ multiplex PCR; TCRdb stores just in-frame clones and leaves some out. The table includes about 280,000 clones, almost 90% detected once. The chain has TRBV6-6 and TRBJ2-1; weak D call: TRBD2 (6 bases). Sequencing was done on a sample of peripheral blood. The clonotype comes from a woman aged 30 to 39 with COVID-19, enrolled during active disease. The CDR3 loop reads CASSPGIGGITYNEQFF. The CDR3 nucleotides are TGTGCCAGCAGTCCCGGAATCGGCGGGATTACCTACAATGAGCAGTTCTTC.